The 8 T cell receptor beta chains below come from one sample, sequenced in a study of blood T cell repertoires in COVID-19. Profiling relied on immunoSEQ multiplex PCR, and the TCRdb table lists in-frame clones only, not all of them. The sample lists about 390,000 clones; around nine tenths were seen once. The sample comprised PBMCs or T cells enriched from blood (not recorded which). The receptors stem from a woman in her 50s who had recovered from COVID-19.

The chain carries TRBV14 and TRBJ1-4; a possible D gene is TRBD1 (6 bases). This CDR3 contains 17 residues. V was cut by 1 base and J by 4 bases, with 16 bases left in between. Per germline, CDR1 SGHDN and CDR2 FVKESK. CDR3 amino acids: CASSQGSATGVNEKLFF. The CDR3 bases are TGTGCCAGCAGCCAAGGATCGGCGACAGGAGTTAATGAAAAACTGTTTTTT.

V and J are TRBV30 and TRBJ1-6; 7 nucleotides match TRBD1. The CDR3 length is 15 residues. Germline V lookup: CDR1 GTSNPN, CDR2 SVGIG (reference sequence). J gave up 6 bases and V 2 bases, and 7 bases lay outside the gene matches. CDR3 nucleotide sequence: TGTGCCTGGAGTAAAGGGACAGAACTTAATTCACCCCTCCACTTT. This translates into CAWSKGTELNSPLHF.

The chain carries TRBV5-1 and TRBJ1-2; 10 bases fit TRBD1. Germline CDR1 and CDR2: SGHRS and YFSETQ. Unmatched junction bases numbered 2, after V lost 0 bases and J lost 6 bases. CDR3 length: 14 amino acids. CDR3 amino acids: CASSLGDRGNGYTF. CDR3 nucleotides: TGCGCCAGCAGCTTGGGGGACAGGGGAAATGGCTACACCTTC.

The rearrangement joins TRBV4-2 to TRBJ1-5; 7 positions match TRBD1. The CDR3 has 16 amino acids. Unmatched junction bases numbered 10, after V lost 1 base and J lost 7 bases. Germline V gene lookup returns CDR1 LGHNA and CDR2 YNFKEQ. As DNA, the CDR3 is TGTGCCAGCAGCCAAGTGGAGGAAGGGGGCGGACAGCCCCAGCATTTT. Its protein product is CASSQVEEGGGQPQHF.

The V gene is TRBV27, the J gene TRBJ1-2, with TRBD1 as a possible D gene (6 bases). V lost 3 bases and J lost 10, with 9 bases in between. The CDR3 covers 11 residues. Per the germline V gene, CDR1 is MNHEY and CDR2 is SMNVEV (reference sequence). CDR3 sequence (DNA): TGTGCCAGCAGTTTCATGGGGGCCTACACCTTC. The encoded protein is CASSFMGAYTF.

The chain is built from TRBV2 and TRBJ1-1; no clear D gene. Trimming removed 2 bases from V and 1 base from J, with 17 bases in between. CDR1 and CDR2 (germline): SNHLY, FYNNEI. The CDR3 length is 17 residues. CDR3 nucleotide sequence: TGTGCCAGCAGTGAAAACCTCCCAGGAGGAGGGAACACTGAAGCTTTCTTT. Protein sequence: CASSENLPGGGNTEAFF.

This chain joins TRBV30 and TRBJ1-3, with D tentatively TRBD1 (5 bases). This CDR3 is built from 15 residues. Germline CDR1 GTSNPN, CDR2 SVGIG (reference sequence). The ends were cut back, 3 bases at V and 0 bases at J, with 12 bases in the middle. This chain's CDR3 is CAWRQGLSSGNTIYF. As DNA, the CDR3 is TGTGCCTGGAGGCAGGGACTAAGCTCTGGAAACACCATATATTTT.

Regarding this clone: This sample includes further DNA sequences coding for the same CDR3. The gene calls are TRBV13 and TRBJ2-7; D unclear. Trimming left V 4 bases short and J 1 base short, with 5 bases between. Germline V gene data show CDR1 as PRHDT and CDR2 as FYEKMQ (reference sequence). CDR3 size: 12 residues. CDR3 sequence: CASSSLSYEQYF. The CDR3 bases are TGTGCCAGCAGCTCCCTTTCCTACGAGCAGTACTTC.